This paragraph covers one T cell receptor beta chain sequence. The sample belongs to a study of Ad26.COV2.S vaccination and SARS-CoV-2 variants. Treatment described: about 20 received Ad26.COV2.S at low or high dose, single or two shots; 5 received placebo; per-sample allocation not given. Following the first vaccine or placebo injection, samples were taken on day 63. V was pared by 9 bases and J by 2 bases, with 18 bases between. Germline CDR1 SGHRS, CDR2 YFSETQ. There are 16 residues in the CDR3. Clones were read by immunoSEQ multiplex PCR, and TCRdb kept only the in-frame ones, dropping some. The sample carries about 350,000 clones, roughly 90% recorded once.

This sequence joins TRBV5-1 and TRBJ2-6, with a weak D call TRBD1 (7 bases). The receptor was isolated from a person aged 18-60 years who received the Ad26.COV2.S COVID-19 vaccine or a placebo. Sequences were derived from peripheral blood, sampled in a trial of Ad26.COV2.S vaccine versus placebo. The CDR3 loop reads CANMTGIAAGANVLTF. CDR3 nucleotides: TGCGCCAACATGACAGGGATAGCGGCTGGGGCCAACGTCCTGACTTTC.